These T cell receptor beta chains were read from a single sample in a study of blood T cell repertoires in COVID-19. Method: immunoSEQ multiplex PCR; TCRdb's copy keeps in-frame clones and lacks some. The sample shows a few hundred thousand clones, more than 75% of them seen only once. Sequencing was carried out using peripheral blood. The receptors come from a woman aged 50 to 65 with acute or convalescent COVID-19. Each CDR3 is given with its conserved first and last residue. Each record gives: clone size, J gene, V gene, D gene, CDR3 DNA, CDR3 protein. The D gene is left open where the match is weak. Not all rows give a size; the values are once, few, many and, for expanded clones, a class.

size: .; J: TRBJ1-2; V: TRBV19; D: .; DNA: TGTGCCAGTACCACGGAGAGAGGGTATGAGGTTATCGACTATGGCTACACCTTC; CDR3: CASTTERGYEVIDYGYTF
size: .; J: TRBJ2-2; V: TRBV5-6; D: TRBD2; DNA: TGTGCCAGCAGCTTGTCCCGACTAGCGGCTGGGGAGCTGTTTTTT; CDR3: CASSLSRLAAGELFF
size: .; J: TRBJ1-1; V: TRBV19; D: TRBD1; DNA: TGTGCCAGTTTGACAGGGTTGGGGAACACTGAAGCTTTCTTT; CDR3: CASLTGLGNTEAFF
size: .; J: TRBJ1-5; V: TRBV19; D: .; DNA: TGTGCCAGTATGAGTCTGGGGGCTGGGAATCAGCCCCAGCATTTT; CDR3: CASMSLGAGNQPQHF
size: .; J: TRBJ2-1; V: TRBV5-6; D: TRBD1; DNA: TGTGCCAGCAGCTTGGCGGACAGGGCATCGTTCTTC; CDR3: CASSLADRASFF
size: .; J: TRBJ2-1; V: TRBV25-1; D: TRBD1; DNA: TGTGCCAGCAGTCGCCGGGACAGGGAGTCCAATGAGCAGTTCTTC; CDR3: CASSRRDRESNEQFF
size: .; J: TRBJ2-7; V: TRBV7-8; D: .; DNA: TGTGCCAGCAGCCGGTCGGAGGCATCCTACGAGCAGTACTTC; CDR3: CASSRSEASYEQYF
size: .; J: TRBJ1-5; V: TRBV19; D: TRBD1; DNA: TGTGCCAGTAGTCCACGGACAGGGAATAGCAATCAGCCCCAGCATTTT; CDR3: CASSPRTGNSNQPQHF
size: once; J: TRBJ1-2; V: TRBV6-5; D: .; DNA: TGTGCCAGCATTAACGGGAAGAACTATGGCTACACCTTC; CDR3: CASINGKNYGYTF
size: .; J: TRBJ2-5; V: TRBV28; D: .; DNA: TGTGCCAGCAGTTTATCGGGGGTCCACCAAGAGACCCAGTACTTC; CDR3: CASSLSGVHQETQYF
size: once; J: TRBJ1-4; V: TRBV21-1; D: .; DNA: TGTGCCAGCAGCAACCTAGGAGGGACAGGGAGGGAAAAACTGTTTTTT; CDR3: CASSNLGGTGREKLFF
size: .; J: TRBJ2-5; V: TRBV5-1; D: .; DNA: TGCGCCAGCAGACAGGGTTTTCAAGAGACCCAGTACTTC; CDR3: CASRQGFQETQYF
size: few; J: TRBJ2-7; V: TRBV19; D: TRBD2; DNA: TGTGCCACCGGGACTAGCGGAACCTACGAGCAGTACTTC; CDR3: CATGTSGTYEQYF
size: few; J: TRBJ2-3; V: TRBV20-1; D: TRBD2; DNA: TGCGGACGGGGAGATCCTTGGCGGGAGTTT; CDR3: CGRGDPWREF
size: .; J: TRBJ1-1; V: TRBV5-5; D: .; DNA: TGTGCCAGCAGCTTGTTCCCCCCGATTAGCACTGAAGCTTTCTTT; CDR3: CASSLFPPISTEAFF
size: .; J: TRBJ2-1; V: TRBV19; D: .; DNA: TGTGCCAGTAGTAAGGGTCGACTAGCTCTGTCAGGGGATGAGCAGTTCTTC; CDR3: CASSKGRLALSGDEQFF
size: few; J: TRBJ2-5; V: TRBV6-2/TRBV6-3; D: .; DNA: TGTGCCAGCAGTTACGGATACAGGGAGGAGACCCAGTACTTC; CDR3: CASSYGYREETQYF
size: once; J: TRBJ1-6; V: TRBV18; D: .; DNA: TGTGCCAGCTCACCAGGCCTTAATTCACCCCTCCACTTT; CDR3: CASSPGLNSPLHF
size: .; J: TRBJ2-1; V: TRBV6-5; D: .; DNA: TGTGCCAGCAGTTCCCCCCCGGGGTACAATGAGCAGTTCTTC; CDR3: CASSSPPGYNEQFF
size: .; J: TRBJ2-1; V: TRBV19; D: TRBD2; DNA: TGTGCCAGTAGTATAATAGGGACTAGCAATGAGCAGTTCTTC; CDR3: CASSIIGTSNEQFF
size: .; J: TRBJ2-5; V: TRBV5-1; D: TRBD2; DNA: TGCGCCAGCAGTCTCGGGGGGCAAGAGACCCAGTACTTC; CDR3: CASSLGGQETQYF
size: .; J: TRBJ1-4; V: TRBV9; D: .; DNA: TGTGCCAGCAGCGTAGCAGGGGCTAATGAAAAACTGTTTTTT; CDR3: CASSVAGANEKLFF
size: .; J: TRBJ2-7; V: TRBV5-5; D: TRBD2; DNA: TGTGCCAGCAGCCGCGTACTAGCGGGCTCCTACGAGCAGTACTTC; CDR3: CASSRVLAGSYEQYF
size: .; J: TRBJ1-5; V: TRBV5-1; D: TRBD1; DNA: TGCGCCAGCAGCTTTGTCGAGACAGGGGGCGGGCAGCCCCAGCATTTT; CDR3: CASSFVETGGGQPQHF
size: .; J: TRBJ2-2; V: TRBV3-1/TRBV3-2; D: .; DNA: TGTGCCAGCACCTCTAGCTATACCGGGGAGCTGTTTTTT; CDR3: CASTSSYTGELFF
size: .; J: TRBJ1-6; V: TRBV9; D: .; DNA: TGTGCCAGCAGCGCGGGTCGGGGTGGATCCCTCCACTTT; CDR3: CASSAGRGGSLHF
size: once; J: TRBJ2-5; V: TRBV13; D: TRBD1; DNA: TGTGCCAGCAGCCTACAGGGGGCCGGGCAAGAGACCCAGTACTTC; CDR3: CASSLQGAGQETQYF
size: .; J: TRBJ2-1; V: TRBV19; D: TRBD2; DNA: TGTGCCAGTCAATTTCGGGGACTAAGTTACAATGAGCAGTTCTTC; CDR3: CASQFRGLSYNEQFF
size: .; J: TRBJ1-5; V: TRBV19; D: TRBD1; DNA: TGTGCCAGTAGTATTTCGCGACAGGGGAATGGTCAGCCCCAGCATTTT; CDR3: CASSISRQGNGQPQHF
size: .; J: TRBJ2-2; V: TRBV4-1; D: .; DNA: TGCGCCAGCAGGCTAGCATCCACCGGGGAGCTGTTTTTT; CDR3: CASRLASTGELFF
size: .; J: TRBJ2-7; V: TRBV5-8; D: .; DNA: TGTGCCAGCAGCTTCGAGAGTCCGGACGAGCAGTACTTC; CDR3: CASSFESPDEQYF
size: few; J: TRBJ2-3; V: TRBV5-1; D: .; DNA: TGCGCCAGCAGCCCCGGACTTGGGGATACGCAGTATTTT; CDR3: CASSPGLGDTQYF
size: .; J: TRBJ1-5; V: TRBV28; D: TRBD1; DNA: TGTGCCAGCAGTATCACCCCCATGGGGACAGGGGACAATCAGCCCCAGCATTTT; CDR3: CASSITPMGTGDNQPQHF
size: .; J: TRBJ2-3; V: TRBV7-2; D: TRBD2; DNA: TGTGCCAGCAGCGGGGGACTAGCGGGGGGCACAGATACGCAGTATTTT; CDR3: CASSGGLAGGTDTQYF
size: .; J: TRBJ1-4; V: TRBV6-1; D: .; DNA: TGTGCCAGCAGTGAAGACAGGTCCTCAACTAATGAAAAACTGTTTTTT; CDR3: CASSEDRSSTNEKLFF
size: .; J: TRBJ2-5; V: TRBV6-5; D: TRBD2; DNA: TGTGCCAGCAGCAAAGCGGGAGCGGAGACCCAGTACTTC; CDR3: CASSKAGAETQYF
size: .; J: TRBJ1-2; V: TRBV6-5; D: TRBD1; DNA: TGTGCCAGCAGGGGGACAGGGTTCCCCTACACCTTC; CDR3: CASRGTGFPYTF
size: .; J: TRBJ2-7; V: TRBV28; D: TRBD2; DNA: TGTGCCAGCAACCGAGGTAGCGGGAGGGCCTACGAGCAGTACTTC; CDR3: CASNRGSGRAYEQYF
size: .; J: TRBJ2-1; V: TRBV28; D: .; DNA: .; CDR3: CASSTSEGQFF
size: .; J: TRBJ2-3; V: TRBV7-2; D: .; DNA: TGTGCCAGCAGCTTAGGTGGGACAAATACGCAGTATTTT; CDR3: CASSLGGTNTQYF
size: .; J: TRBJ1-5; V: TRBV10-3; D: .; DNA: TGTGCCATCAGTGAGTCCGGGAATCAGCCCCAGCATTTT; CDR3: CAISESGNQPQHF
size: .; J: TRBJ1-6; V: TRBV27; D: .; DNA: TGTGCCAGCAGTTCCGACGGACTTATGACACCCCTCCACTTT; CDR3: CASSSDGLMTPLHF
size: .; J: TRBJ1-5; V: TRBV6-5; D: TRBD1; DNA: TGTGCCAGCAGCGACAGGGATTATAGCAATCAGCCCCAGCATTTT; CDR3: CASSDRDYSNQPQHF
size: .; J: TRBJ2-2; V: TRBV11-1; D: .; DNA: TGTGCCAGCAGCTTATATGGGGGCGGCGGGACCGGGGAGCTGTTTTTT; CDR3: CASSLYGGGGTGELFF
size: .; J: TRBJ2-3; V: TRBV11-3; D: .; DNA: TGTGCCAGCAGCGTTGGGAGGACTTCTAGCACAGATACGCAGTATTTT; CDR3: CASSVGRTSSTDTQYF
size: .; J: TRBJ2-7; V: TRBV6-1; D: .; DNA: TGTGCCAGCAGTGGGGACATCAGCAACTGGTACGAGCAGTACTTC; CDR3: CASSGDISNWYEQYF
size: .; J: TRBJ2-3; V: TRBV5-1; D: .; DNA: TGCGCCAGCAGCTTGGCCACGGGAACCCGCACAGATACGCAGTATTTT; CDR3: CASSLATGTRTDTQYF
size: .; J: TRBJ1-2; V: TRBV27; D: TRBD1; DNA: TGTGCCAGCAGTTTATTGGACAGGGCTGGTGGCTACACCTTC; CDR3: CASSLLDRAGGYTF
size: .; J: TRBJ1-4; V: TRBV27; D: .; DNA: TGTGCCAGCACAACGGGGGGGGAAAAACTGTTTTTT; CDR3: CASTTGGEKLFF
size: .; J: TRBJ1-1; V: TRBV12-5; D: .; DNA: TGTGCTAGTGGTTTTGACAGTTACACTGAAGCTTTCTTT; CDR3: CASGFDSYTEAFF
size: .; J: TRBJ1-2; V: TRBV27; D: .; DNA: TGTGCCAGCAGTTTAGGAGGGAACTATGGCTACACCTTC; CDR3: CASSLGGNYGYTF
size: .; J: TRBJ1-1; V: TRBV6-4; D: .; DNA: TGTGCCAGCAGTGACCGGGGAGGGGCTGAAGCTTTCTTT; CDR3: CASSDRGGAEAFF
size: .; J: TRBJ1-2; V: TRBV10-3; D: .; DNA: TGTGCCATCAGTGATTCAGGGGTACTTAACTATGGCTACACCTTC; CDR3: CAISDSGVLNYGYTF
size: .; J: TRBJ2-5; V: TRBV18; D: .; DNA: TGTGCCAGCTCACCATATGTCCAAGAGACCCAGTACTTC; CDR3: CASSPYVQETQYF
size: .; J: TRBJ2-3; V: TRBV5-1; D: .; DNA: TGCGCCAGCAGCCATCCCACTTTTCATACGCAGTATTTT; CDR3: CASSHPTFHTQYF
size: .; J: TRBJ2-1; V: TRBV7-2; D: TRBD2; DNA: TGTGCCAGCAGCTTACGGGGGACTAGTTACAATGAGCAGTTCTTC; CDR3: CASSLRGTSYNEQFF